This entry lists 10 T cell receptor beta chains sequenced from one sample in a study of cytotoxic CD8 clonotypes in ibrutinib-treated CLL. Profiled with immunoSEQ multiplex PCR; TCRdb holds only in-frame clones, not every one. The top ten clones hold about 6% of a sample with about 300,000 clones, approximately 76% of them seen once. Sequencing was performed on PBMCs, taken at disease progression, from a patient treated with ibrutinib. Every receptor here comes from a human donor with chronic lymphocytic leukemia.

This sequence joins TRBV18 and TRBJ2-5; D is ambiguous. Trimming shortened V by 0 bases and J by 6 bases, and 5 bases separated the two germline ends. Germline V gene data show CDR1 as KGHSH and CDR2 as LQKENI. The CDR3 runs 12 residues. The CDR3 coding sequence is TGTGCCAGCTCACCACCGATACAGACCCAGTACTTC. This sequence encodes CASSPPIQTQYF.

The V call is TRBV4-1, the J call TRBJ2-5; D may be TRBD2 (6 bases). The germline gives CDR1 MGHRA, CDR2 YSYEKL. The CDR3 runs 15 residues. V was pared by 1 base and J by 5 bases, with 14 bases between. DNA for the CDR3: TGCGCCAGCAGCCAAGGGGCGGAGGGAATGGAGACCCAGTACTTC. Its protein product is CASSQGAEGMETQYF.

The chain links TRBV9 to TRBJ2-7; D uncertain. CDR1 is SGDLS, CDR2 YYNGEE, per germline. The ends were cut back, 3 bases at V and 2 bases at J, with 18 bases in the middle. The CDR3 contains 16 residues. The CDR3 nucleotides are TGTGCCAGCAGCGCAGCCCCACTTGCCATAGCCTACGAGCAGTACTTC. Amino acid sequence: CASSAAPLAIAYEQYF. Looking up the rest from reference TRBV9 and TRBJ2-7 gives the full variable domain: DSGVTQTPKHLITATGQRVTLRCSPRSGDLSVYWYQQSLDQGLQFLIQYYNGEERAKGNILERFSAQQFPDLHSELNLSSLELGDSALYFCASSAAPLAIAYEQYFGPGTRLTVT.

This clone was detected ten times or more. In DNA form, the CDR3 reads TGTGCCAGCAGTTTAGGGGGTTCGGACGAGCAGTACTTC. Residues: CASSLGGSDEQYF. J is TRBJ2-7 and V is TRBV28, with D perhaps being TRBD1 or TRBD2 (5 bases each). Between the trimmed V and J ends, which lost 2 bases and 5 bases, there was a span of 10 bases. CDR3 size: 13 residues. The germline V gene has CDR1 MDHEN and CDR2 SYDVKM.

V gene TRBV5-1 combines with J gene TRBJ2-2; D gene ambiguous. This CDR3 has 14 amino acids. Germline V gene lookup returns CDR1 SGHRS and CDR2 YFSETQ. V dropped 3 bases and J dropped 4 bases, with 10 bases sitting between them. The CDR3 reads CASSSKTVTGELFF. In DNA form, the CDR3 reads TGCGCCAGCAGCTCGAAGACCGTCACCGGGGAGCTGTTTTTT.

CDR3 DNA: TGTGCCAGCAGCTTAGCTGGCGGGGGGGCCGTATCCCAACAAGAGACCCAGTACTTC. It codes for CASSLAGGGAVSQQETQYF. V gene TRBV7-2 combines with J gene TRBJ2-5; TRBD2 aligns across 9 bases. The CDR3 sequence is 19 residues long. Germline-derived CDR1 and CDR2 are SGHTA and FQGNSA. Trimming removed 0 bases from V and 2 bases from J; junction bases left unmatched: 13.

The rearrangement uses TRBV29-1 and TRBJ2-1; a weak D match, TRBD1 (6 bases). Germline assignment: CDR1 SQVTM and CDR2 ANQGSEA. This CDR3 contains 11 residues. V was trimmed by 0 bases and J by 12 bases, leaving 9 bases between them. CDR3 sequence reads: CSVEDRGGQFF. As DNA, the CDR3 is TGCAGCGTTGAAGACAGGGGCGGGCAGTTCTTC.

The V and J genes are TRBV5-6 and TRBJ2-4; D is ambiguous. Germline CDR1 reads SGHDT; CDR2 reads YYEEEE. The V end was cut by 2 bases, the J end by 8 bases, with 17 bases between. This CDR3 region has 15 residues. CDR3 residues: CASSFRAAVVDIQYF. In nucleotides, the CDR3 is TGTGCCAGCAGCTTTAGGGCAGCCGTGGTGGACATTCAGTACTTC.

The genes are TRBV7-2 and TRBJ2-7; D gene ambiguous. Trimming pared 2 bases from V and 5 bases from J, leaving 25 bases between. The CDR3 extends over 18 amino acids. The V gene's germline CDR1 is SGHTA and CDR2 FQGNSA. CDR3 in amino acids: CASSLFTQLALPGNEQYF. CDR3 nucleotides: TGTGCCAGCAGCTTATTTACCCAACTTGCCCTCCCAGGTAACGAGCAGTACTTC.

The chain uses TRBV7-3 and TRBJ2-3; the D is unclear. The V and J ends lost 0 bases and 6 bases respectively, with 13 bases between them. The CDR3 is 15 residues long. Germline CDR1 SGHTA, CDR2 FQGTGA. As DNA, the CDR3 is TGTGCCAGCAGCTTAACTACCGGAGCTGGGGATACGCAGTATTTT. It yields the protein CASSLTTGAGDTQYF. Full variable domain (outside the CDR3, taken from reference TRBV7-3 and TRBJ2-3): GAGVSQTPSNKVTEKGKYVELRCDPISGHTALYWYRQSLGQGPEFLIYFQGTGAADDSGLPNDRFFAVRPEGSVSTLKIQRTERGDSAVYLCASSLTTGAGDTQYFGPGTRLTVL.